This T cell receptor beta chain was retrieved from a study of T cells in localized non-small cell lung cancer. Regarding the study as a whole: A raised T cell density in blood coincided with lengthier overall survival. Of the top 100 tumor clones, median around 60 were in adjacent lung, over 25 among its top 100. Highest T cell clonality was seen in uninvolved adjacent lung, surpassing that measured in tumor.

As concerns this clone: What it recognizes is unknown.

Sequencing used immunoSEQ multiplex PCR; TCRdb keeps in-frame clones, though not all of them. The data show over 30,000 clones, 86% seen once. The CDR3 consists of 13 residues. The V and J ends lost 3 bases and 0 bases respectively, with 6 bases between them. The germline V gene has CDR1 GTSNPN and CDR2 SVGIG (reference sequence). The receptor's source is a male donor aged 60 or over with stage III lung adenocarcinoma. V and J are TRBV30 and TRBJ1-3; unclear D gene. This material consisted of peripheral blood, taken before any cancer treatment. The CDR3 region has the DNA TGTGCCTGGAGCGGTGGCTCTGGAAACACCATATATTTT. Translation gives CAWSGGSGNTIYF.